This T cell receptor (beta chain) was documented in a study of blood T cells in healthy people across ages. Germline V gene sequence: CDR1 SNHLY, CDR2 FYNNEI. The CDR3 consists of 13 residues. Concerning this clonotype itself: At one end the junction does not follow the germline gene, possibly because of a read error.

PCR was performed a second time for about 7 to 11 cycles using a sample-barcoded 5' primer and a J-beta primer mix. All cDNA molecules were each tagged by a template-switch adaptor with 12 random nucleotides. From the 5' RACE reads, TCRdb called clonotypes with MiXCR, one entry per CDR3 protein. There are around 710,000 distinct CDR3 sequences in the sample; 35% to 45% occur only once, and roughly 19% lies in the top ten. The origin of this receptor is a woman aged 55-70 years in good health. The chain combines TRBV2 with TRBJ2-6; D is undetermined. Sequenced: blood. This CDR3 is CASSEAGANVLTF. CDR3 in DNA: TGTGCCAGCAGCGAAGCTGGGGCCAACGTCCTGACTTTC.